Presented here are 9 T cell receptor beta chains from one specimen sequenced in a study of T cell responses to AZD1222 COVID-19 vaccine. Data came from immunoSEQ multiplex PCR; TCRdb stores just in-frame clones and leaves some out. The table records under 200,000 clones, 70% to 90% of them present only once. Sequenced material: peripheral blood, taken 28 days after the second AZD1222 dose. The origin of the receptors is an adult who received the AZD1222 COVID-19 vaccine.

This chain connects TRBV5-8 to TRBJ2-2, with 9 bases matching TRBD2. V trimming: 4 bases; J trimming: 3 bases; junction bases outside the gene matches: 7. The CDR3 contains 16 residues. From germline, CDR1 is SGHTS and CDR2 YDEGEE. Here the CDR3 DNA reads TGTGCCAGCAGCCTCCGACTAGCGGTTTACACCGGGGAGCTGTTTTTT. This encodes CASSLRLAVYTGELFF.

In this sample, this clone turned up once. The chain joins TRBV6-2 or TRBV6-3 to TRBJ1-5; tentative D call: TRBD1 (6 bases). V shed 5 bases and J shed 0 bases, with 8 bases lying between them. Germline-derived CDR1 and CDR2 are MNHEY and SVGEGT. This CDR3 is built from 14 residues. The CDR3 here is CASSGTNSNQPQHF. CDR3 sequence (DNA): TGTGCCAGCAGTGGGACAAATAGCAATCAGCCCCAGCATTTT.

Only a few counts were recorded for this clone. The rearrangement links TRBV19 to TRBJ2-2, with a possible D match to TRBD1 (8 bases). The CDR3 consists of 15 residues. Trimming left V 6 bases short and J 6 bases short, with 17 bases between. Germline V gives CDR1 LNHDA, CDR2 SQIVND (reference sequence). CDR3 amino acids: CASRRGGQVPGELFF. For the CDR3, the DNA is TGTGCCAGTAGGAGGGGGGGACAGGTACCCGGGGAGCTGTTTTTT.

The CDR3 region is CASSYQAEDTQYF. Written as DNA, the CDR3 is TGTGCCAGCAGTTACCAGGCGGAGGATACGCAGTATTTT. The chain couples TRBV6-5 to TRBJ2-3; D is ambiguous. This CDR3 is 13 amino acids long. The germline gives CDR1 MNHEY, CDR2 SVGAGI. V lost 2 bases and J 6 bases, leaving 9 bases between the germline ends.

The chain has TRBV29-1 and TRBJ1-1; D is undetermined. The V gene lost 1 base and the J gene lost 0 bases, with 6 bases spanning the gap. Germline CDR1 SQVTM, CDR2 ANQGSEA. The CDR3 runs 13 residues. The CDR3 sequence is CSVEGQMNTEAFF. DNA of the CDR3: TGCAGCGTTGAAGGGCAGATGAACACTGAAGCTTTCTTT.

V gene TRBV5-1 combines with J gene TRBJ1-3; tentative D call: TRBD1 (6 bases). The CDR3 sequence is 16 residues long. Per the germline V gene, CDR1 is SGHRS and CDR2 is YFSETQ. Trimming stripped 4 bases from V and 0 bases from J, with 14 bases between. The chain's CDR3 is CASSLTGGISGNTIYF. The CDR3 nucleotides are TGCGCCAGCAGCCTTACTGGGGGCATCTCTGGAAACACCATATATTTT.

The chain uses TRBV2 and TRBJ1-6; D is perhaps TRBD1 (6 bases). The CDR3 spans 13 residues. Looked up from germline, CDR1 is SNHLY and CDR2 is FYNNEI. V lost 7 bases and J 7 bases, leaving 11 bases between the germline ends. The CDR3 spells CASTPQGNSPLHF. The CDR3 DNA reads as TGTGCCAGCACGCCCCAGGGGAATTCACCCCTCCACTTT.

This chain uses TRBV19 with TRBJ2-7; the match to TRBD2 covers 10 bases. J was trimmed by 7 bases and V by 2 bases; bases with no gene match: 8. This CDR3 is built from 15 residues. In germline, CDR1 is LNHDA, CDR2 SQIVND (reference sequence). CDR3 coding DNA: TGTGCCAGTAGTATAAATCTAGCGGGGGCAAGGGAGCAGTACTTC. Translated: CASSINLAGAREQYF.

This chain uses TRBV30 with TRBJ1-5, with 8 bases fitting TRBD1. The CDR3 extends over 15 amino acids. With V trimmed by 1 base and J by 5 bases, 7 bases remained unmatched. Germline V CDR1 and CDR2: GTSNPN, SVGIG (reference sequence). DNA for the CDR3: TGTGCCTGGAGTGCGGCAGGGGGCGTCGATCAGCCCCAGCATTTT. Protein: CAWSAAGGVDQPQHF.